Detailed here is one TCR beta chain. Its antigen is unidentified. These data are taken from a study of OX40 agonist ivuxolimab in advanced cancers. Study as a whole: A male proportion of over 70% was recorded, with mean age roughly 60 years and range about 23 to 90. Anti-PD-1, anti-PD-L1 or anti-CTLA-4 therapy given earlier was allowed, and 40% had some. Findings of the study overall: Relative to CD4+, CD8+ T cells held more expanded clones on average.

The protocol was immunoSEQ multiplex PCR, while the TCRdb copy is restricted to in-frame clones and leaves out a portion. The sample lists around 67,000 clones, around 89% occurring once. Patients were ineligible given autoimmune disease history or systemic immunosuppression. The sample was CD4+ or CD8+ T cells sorted from blood, taken in a trial of the OX40 agonist ivuxolimab. The origin of this receptor is an adult with an advanced solid tumor such as melanoma, head and neck, liver or kidney cancer.

In nucleotides, the CDR3 is TGTGCCAGCCCCAAAGAGGGGGGCGTAGAGACCCAGTACTTC. It specifies CASPKEGGVETQYF. J is TRBJ2-5 and V is TRBV7-2; possibly TRBD1 or TRBD2 for D (6 bases each). V was pared by 8 bases and J by 4 bases, with 17 bases between. This CDR3 contains 14 residues. Germline CDR1 is SGHTA and CDR2 is FQGNSA.